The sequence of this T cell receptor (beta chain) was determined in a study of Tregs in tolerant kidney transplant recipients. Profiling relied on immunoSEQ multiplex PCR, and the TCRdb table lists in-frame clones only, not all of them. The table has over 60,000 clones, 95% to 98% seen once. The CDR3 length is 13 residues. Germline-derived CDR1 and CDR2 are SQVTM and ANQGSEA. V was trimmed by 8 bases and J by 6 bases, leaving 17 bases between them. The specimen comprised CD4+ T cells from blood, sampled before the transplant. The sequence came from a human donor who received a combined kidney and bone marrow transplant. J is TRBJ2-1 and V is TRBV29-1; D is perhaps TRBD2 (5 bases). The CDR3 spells CSPNLYSVNEQFF. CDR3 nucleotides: TGCAGCCCGAATCTTTATAGCGTCAATGAGCAGTTCTTC.